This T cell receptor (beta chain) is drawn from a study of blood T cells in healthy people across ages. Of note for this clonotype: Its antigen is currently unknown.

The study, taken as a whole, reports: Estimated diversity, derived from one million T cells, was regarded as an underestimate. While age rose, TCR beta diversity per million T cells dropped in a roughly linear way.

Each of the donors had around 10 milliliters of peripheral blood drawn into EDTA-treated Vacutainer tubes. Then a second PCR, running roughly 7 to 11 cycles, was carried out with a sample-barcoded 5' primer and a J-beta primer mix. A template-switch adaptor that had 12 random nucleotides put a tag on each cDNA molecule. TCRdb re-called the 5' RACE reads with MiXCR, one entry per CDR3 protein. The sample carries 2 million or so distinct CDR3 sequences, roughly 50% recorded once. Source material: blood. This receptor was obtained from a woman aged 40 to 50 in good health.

CDR3 nucleotide sequence: TGTGCCACCACCAAAGGGACTAGCGGGGGGTACAATGAGCAGTTCTTC. Translation: CATTKGTSGGYNEQFF. This rearrangement joins TRBV25-1 to TRBJ2-1; 15 bases map to TRBD2. CDR1 is MGHDK, CDR2 SYGVNS, per germline. J was trimmed by 4 bases and V by 10 bases; bases with no gene match: 8. The CDR3 loop spans 16 amino acids.